The source of this TCR beta chain is a study of stem cell transplantation in POMP-related autoinflammatory disease. CDR3 length equals 13 residues. Germline CDR1 is MNHNY and CDR2 is SVGAGI (reference sequence). V lost 6 bases to trimming and J lost 8 bases; unmatched junction nucleotides: 8. Prominent immunodeficiency with autoinflammation defined PRAID. Notes on the study in general: PRAID patients trended toward lower TRB diversity and higher clonality in all analyzed T-cell subsets.

With regard to this clone: The antigen is not known.

Produced via immunoSEQ multiplex PCR; TCRdb's table is partial and in-frame only. The profile shows some 33,000 clones, around 88% of them singletons. The sample consisted of CD4+ T cells from PBMCs, taken before stem cell transplantation. The sequence was collected from a human donor with POMP-related autoinflammation and immune dysregulation (PRAID). The chain combines TRBV6-6 with TRBJ1-2, with 8 bases that match TRBD1. CDR3 amino acids: CASSRGQGGGYTF. CDR3 nucleotide sequence: TGTGCCAGCAGCCGCGGACAGGGAGGCGGCTACACCTTC.